The 5 T cell receptor beta chains below were found in one sample sequenced in a study of T cell clones after liver transplantation (dated by TCRdb to about 2019). The sample's time point label, in plain terms: pre-transplant. Library method: the immunoSEQ multiplex PCR assay. TCRdb retrieved this table from immuneACCESS and kept in-frame rearrangements only. Not all clones are present; in checked studies, unresolved V genes account for under half, and no reason is known for the remainder. This sample gives some 110,000 clones in total; around four fifths of them show up just once. In total, the top ten clones hold 0.8% to 1% of the sample. The starting material was CD4+ T cells from blood, obtained before liver transplant. The receptors originated from a human donor who received a liver transplant.

The rearrangement joins TRBV7-2 to TRBJ2-1; 12 bases agree with TRBD2. Trimming took 5 bases from V and 7 from J; bases not matched to a gene: 6. Per germline, CDR1 SGHTA and CDR2 FQGNSA. This CDR3 comprises 15 residues. CDR3 DNA: TGTGCCAGCAGCCGCGGGACTAGCGGGCTGAATGAGCAGTTCTTC. Translated: CASSRGTSGLNEQFF.

V usage is TRBV19 and J usage is TRBJ2-1; tentative D call: TRBD1 (5 bases). V was cut by 3 bases and J by 5 bases, with 14 bases left in between. The CDR3 has 15 residues. Per germline, CDR1 LNHDA and CDR2 SQIVND (reference sequence). The CDR3 DNA reads TGTGCCAGTAGTATTGGGTCAGGGTCGCACAATGAGCAGTTCTTC. It translates to CASSIGSGSHNEQFF.

The genes are TRBV2 and TRBJ2-1, with 9 nucleotides matching TRBD1. Germline V gene data show CDR1 as SNHLY and CDR2 as FYNNEI. Unmatched junction bases numbered 12, after V lost 9 bases and J lost 6 bases. CDR3 length: 15 amino acids. CDR3 coding DNA: TGTGCCAGTGATACCGGGACAGGGAAGGGCAATGAGCAGTTCTTC. Translation gives CASDTGTGKGNEQFF. Filled out from reference TRBV2 and TRBJ2-1, the complete variable domain reads EPEVTQTPSHQVTQMGQEVILRCVPISNHLYFYWYRQILGQKVEFLVSFYNNEISEKSEIFDDQFSVERPDGSNFTLKIRSTKLEDSAMYFCASDTGTGKGNEQFFGPGTRLTVL.

The chain links TRBV6-1 to TRBJ2-7; D may be TRBD1 (5 bases). Germline V CDR1 and CDR2: MNHNS, SASEGT. The CDR3 sequence is 14 residues long. V shed 5 bases and J shed 0 bases, with 11 bases lying between them. The CDR3 spells CASSFQGSSYEQYF. In DNA form, the CDR3 reads TGTGCCAGCAGTTTCCAGGGATCCTCCTACGAGCAGTACTTC.

This clone has more than one count but fewer than ten. The chain links TRBV7-8 to TRBJ2-7; no clear D. V was cut by 4 bases and J by 0 bases, with 7 bases left in between. The CDR3 totals 13 residues. Germline V gene sequence: CDR1 SGHVS, CDR2 FQNEAQ. The CDR3, as DNA: TGTGCCAGCAGCTCGAGGATCTCCTACGAGCAGTACTTC. Its protein product is CASSSRISYEQYF.